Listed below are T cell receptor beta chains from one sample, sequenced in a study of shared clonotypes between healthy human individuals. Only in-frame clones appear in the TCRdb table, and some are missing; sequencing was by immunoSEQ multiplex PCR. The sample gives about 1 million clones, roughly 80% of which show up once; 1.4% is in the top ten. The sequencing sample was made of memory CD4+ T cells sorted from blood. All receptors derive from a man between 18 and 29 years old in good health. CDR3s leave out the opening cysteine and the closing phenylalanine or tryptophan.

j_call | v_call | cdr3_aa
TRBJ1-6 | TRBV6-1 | ASRQGSPLH
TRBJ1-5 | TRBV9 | ASSVEGYSNQPQH
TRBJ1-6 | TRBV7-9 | ASSPAVWHSPLH
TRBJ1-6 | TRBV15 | ATSRTSGTGNSPLH
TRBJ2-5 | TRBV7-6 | ASSLAGQVQETQY
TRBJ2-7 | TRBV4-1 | ASSQGPAGLEEQY
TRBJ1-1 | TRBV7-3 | ASSRRADTEAF
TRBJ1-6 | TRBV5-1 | ASRVTGLDSPLH
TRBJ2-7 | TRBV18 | ASSLQAEQY
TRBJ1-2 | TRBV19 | AAAGVYGYT
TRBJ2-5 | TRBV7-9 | ASSFFLGGETQY
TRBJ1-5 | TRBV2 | ASTSRGQINQPQH
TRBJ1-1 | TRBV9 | ASNGGGMGTEAF
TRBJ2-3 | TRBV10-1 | ASSDVTEPTDTQY
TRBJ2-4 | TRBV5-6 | ASSLEGYIQY
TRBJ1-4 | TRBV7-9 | ASSGGTGGVEKLF